This is a list of T cell receptor beta chains from one sample in a study of blood T cells in healthy people across ages. TCRdb passed the 5' RACE reads through MiXCR, listing each CDR3 protein once. The table lists 1,500,000 or so distinct CDR3 sequences, around 59% of them singletons. Sequencing was done on a sample of blood. All receptors come from a man aged 18 to 30 in good health. Each CDR3 is given with its conserved first and last residue. D genes are given only for firm matches. Expanded clones get a size class; other rows say once, few or many, or leave the size out.

D,V,J,size,DNA,CDR3
.,TRBV7-2,TRBJ2-7,.,TGTGCCAGCAGCTTAGTCGGCGGGGGCGTCTACGAGCAGTACTTC,CASSLVGGGVYEQYF
.,TRBV10-1,TRBJ2-7,.,TGCGCCAGCAGTCCCCTGGGTGCGAGCGAGCAGTACTTC,CASSPLGASEQYF
.,TRBV7-9,TRBJ2-2,.,TGTGCCAGCAGCTTAGCGCCCCCGGGGGGGGAGCTGTTTTTT,CASSLAPPGGELFF
TRBD1,TRBV7-8,TRBJ2-3,.,TGTGCCAGCAGCTTAGTGGTCGGGGACAGGGACACAGATACGCAGTATTTT,CASSLVVGDRDTDTQYF
TRBD1,TRBV6-6,TRBJ2-2,.,TGTGCCAGCAGATTGACAGGGGACACCGGGGAGCTGTTTTTT,CASRLTGDTGELFF
.,TRBV5-1,TRBJ1-2,.,TGCGCCAGCAGCGTAGGGGGGACCCCCTATGGCTACACCTTC,CASSVGGTPYGYTF
.,TRBV12-3/TRBV12-4,TRBJ2-7,.,TGTGCCAGCAGTTTAGGTCGGCCTAGGGGCTCCTACGAGCAGTACTTC,CASSLGRPRGSYEQYF
.,TRBV7-8,TRBJ2-7,.,TGTGCCAGCAGCCACGGACGAGCGGATTACTACGAGCAGTACTTC,CASSHGRADYYEQYF
TRBD1,TRBV28,TRBJ1-2,.,TGTGCCAGCAGGTATCAGGGGGCGAGCGACTATGGCTACACCTTC,CASRYQGASDYGYTF
.,TRBV11-3,TRBJ2-6,.,TGTGCCAGCAGCTCGCCTCTCTCCGGGACACTCACCCCTGGGGCCAACGTCCTGACTTTC,CASSSPLSGTLTPGANVLTF
TRBD2,TRBV7-9,TRBJ2-5,.,TGTGCCAGCAGCGGAGGGTCCGGGACTAGCGGGGGGACTAATGAGCAGTACTTC,CASSGGSGTSGGTNEQYF
.,TRBV6-2/TRBV6-3,TRBJ2-5,.,TGTGCCAGCAGTTACTCGCGTGAGGTAGAGACCCAGTACTTC,CASSYSREVETQYF
TRBD2,TRBV29-1,TRBJ2-1,.,TGCAGCTTCCCTCGGGTAGCGGGAGGGCCCGGCTCCTACAATGAGCAGTTCTTC,CSFPRVAGGPGSYNEQFF
TRBD2,TRBV29-1,TRBJ2-7,few,TGCAGCGTTGCCCCTATTGGCGGGGGGGCTTACGAGCAGTACTTC,CSVAPIGGGAYEQYF
.,TRBV10-3,TRBJ2-7,.,TGTGCCATCAGCGACCCTAGGGGGAGGCACGAGAAGTACTTC,CAISDPRGRHEKYF
.,TRBV11-2,TRBJ2-3,.,TGTGCCAGCAGCTTAAAACAGATGAGCACAGATACGCAGTATTTT,CASSLKQMSTDTQYF
.,TRBV4-2,TRBJ2-1,.,TGTGCCAGCAGCCAAGAAGGGGGGGGCTACAATGAGCAGTTCTTC,CASSQEGGGYNEQFF
.,TRBV2,TRBJ2-4,few,TGTGCCAGCCTCCAGCCCCGGGAGCAGTACTTC,CASLQPREQYF
.,TRBV25-1,TRBJ2-1,.,TGTGCCAGCAGTGATTATGCGGGACGGTCGGGGAATGAGCAGTTCTTC,CASSDYAGRSGNEQFF
TRBD1,TRBV5-1,TRBJ1-5,.,TGCGCCAGCAGCACAGGGGACAATCAGCCCCAGCATTTT,CASSTGDNQPQHF
.,TRBV7-9,TRBJ1-4,few,TGTGCCAGCAGCCGTACGACAACTAATGAAAAACTGTTTTTT,CASSRTTTNEKLFF
TRBD1,TRBV2,TRBJ1-1,once,TGTGCCAGCAGGGCTCCGGGACAGGGAATGAACACTGAAGCTTTCTTT,CASRAPGQGMNTEAFF
TRBD1,TRBV20-1,TRBJ2-5,once,TGCAGTGCGACCCGGGACAGGGGGCTTGGGGAGACCCAGTACTTC,CSATRDRGLGETQYF
.,TRBV12-3/TRBV12-4,TRBJ1-1,few,TGTGCCAGCAGTTTCCCAGGCTCGACTCGGAGCACTGAAGCTTTCTTT,CASSFPGSTRSTEAFF
.,TRBV15,TRBJ1-4,.,TGTGCCACCAGGAAGGAGATATGGAATGAAAAACTGTTTTTT,CATRKEIWNEKLFF
.,TRBV6-5,TRBJ1-2,.,TGTGCCAGCAAGCCCGCGGCCGACTATGGCTACACCTTC,CASKPAADYGYTF
.,TRBV5-1,TRBJ2-7,.,TGCGCCAGCAGCTTGGACGACAGCCCCTACGAGCAGTACTTC,CASSLDDSPYEQYF
TRBD2,TRBV4-2,TRBJ2-3,.,TGTGCCAGCAGCCAAGACAAGCGGGGGGAGTCAGATACGCAGTATTTT,CASSQDKRGESDTQYF
.,TRBV10-3,TRBJ2-6,.,TGTGCCATCAGTGAGTCTGGGACCCCTGGGGCCAACGTCCTGACTTTC,CAISESGTPGANVLTF
.,TRBV6-6,TRBJ2-5,.,TGTGCCAGCAGTTACTCCCCAGGGGACCCCATTCGTATGAAGTACTTC,CASSYSPGDPIRMKYF
.,TRBV12-3/TRBV12-4,TRBJ2-1,.,TGTGCCAGCAGTACAGGACGAAAGCAGTTCTTC,CASSTGRKQFF
.,TRBV28,TRBJ2-5,.,TGTGCCAGCAGTTTTGTTGGGACCCAGTACTTC,CASSFVGTQYF
.,TRBV2,TRBJ2-7,few,TGTGCCAGCAGACAAACGCATTTACTAGTACGCGAGCAGTACTTC,CASRQTHLLVREQYF
TRBD2,TRBV20-1,TRBJ2-3,.,TGCAGTGCTGTATGGGCGGGGGGGCTTGCAGATACGCAGTATTTT,CSAVWAGGLADTQYF
TRBD2,TRBV6-5,TRBJ2-1,.,TGTGCCGGCAGCAGGGGGACTAGCGGGAACCCTGAGCAGTTCTTC,CAGSRGTSGNPEQFF
TRBD2,TRBV20-1,TRBJ2-1,.,TGCAGTGCTATGGTAGCGGGTGGCTACAATGAGCAGTTCTTC,CSAMVAGGYNEQFF
.,TRBV2,TRBJ1-2,.,TGTGCCAGCAGTGTAGCGGGGGACGGACGAGGCTACACCTTC,CASSVAGDGRGYTF
TRBD2,TRBV7-2,TRBJ2-3,.,TGTGCCAGCAGCTTAGTAGCCGGGGGGGAAGATACGCAGTATTTT,CASSLVAGGEDTQYF
TRBD2,TRBV20-1,TRBJ2-5,.,TGCAGTGCTAGAGAGCTCCCCCCCCTAGCGGGAGAGGGGGAGACCCAGTACTTC,CSARELPPLAGEGETQYF
.,TRBV6-5,TRBJ1-1,few,TGTGCCAGCAGTCGCGTATGGAACACTGAAGCTTTCTTT,CASSRVWNTEAFF
.,TRBV18,TRBJ1-5,few,TGTGCCAGCTCACCAGCCAGCAATCAGCCCCAGCATTTT,CASSPASNQPQHF
.,TRBV2,TRBJ2-3,.,TGTGCCAGCAACAAACTAAGATCTAGCACAGATACGCAGTATTTT,CASNKLRSSTDTQYF
TRBD2,TRBV7-6,TRBJ2-3,.,TGTGCCAGCAGCGCGGCCTTTAGCGGGGGGGCAGAAGATACGCAGTATTTT,CASSAAFSGGAEDTQYF
.,TRBV10-2,TRBJ1-1,.,TGTGCCAGCATCAACGGGGGGAACACTGAAGCTTTCTTT,CASINGGNTEAFF
.,TRBV20-1,TRBJ2-7,.,TGCAGTGCTAGGACCCCCGGGGCGGCTAGCTCCTACGAGCAGTACTTC,CSARTPGAASSYEQYF
.,TRBV20-1,TRBJ2-7,few,TGCAGTGCTAGAGGGGTGGACGGATTTACCTACGAGCAGTACTTC,CSARGVDGFTYEQYF
.,TRBV7-8,TRBJ2-7,.,TGTGCCAGCAGCGTAACTCCCTACGAGCAGTACTTC,CASSVTPYEQYF
.,TRBV5-1,TRBJ2-7,few,TGCGCCAGCAGCTCGACAGTTTTGTTGGACGAGCAGTACTTC,CASSSTVLLDEQYF
TRBD2,TRBV3-1,TRBJ2-1,.,TGTGCCGGCAGCCAAAGCGGGACGGCGTCCTACAATGAGCAGTTCTTC,CAGSQSGTASYNEQFF
.,TRBV5-6,TRBJ2-7,few,TGTGCCAGCAGCTTTGGTGGGCCGAGGGGACCCTACGAGCAGTACTTC,CASSFGGPRGPYEQYF
.,TRBV29-1,TRBJ2-3,few,TGCAGCTATGCAAGGGGGTCGGATACGCAGTATTTT,CSYARGSDTQYF
.,TRBV2,TRBJ2-7,.,TGTGCCAGCAGTGAAGGATTCGACAGGTCCTACGAGCAGTACTTC,CASSEGFDRSYEQYF
TRBD2,TRBV6-1,TRBJ2-1,.,TGTGCCAGCAGTGTCGGACTAGCGGGAGAAGGGAATGAGCAGTTCTTC,CASSVGLAGEGNEQFF
.,TRBV4-1,TRBJ2-3,.,TGCGCCACCAGCCAAGTAGGTACAGATACGCAGTATTTT,CATSQVGTDTQYF
.,TRBV11-1,TRBJ2-6,.,TGTGCCAGCCGACGAAACTCTGGGGCCAACGTCCTGACTTTC,CASRRNSGANVLTF